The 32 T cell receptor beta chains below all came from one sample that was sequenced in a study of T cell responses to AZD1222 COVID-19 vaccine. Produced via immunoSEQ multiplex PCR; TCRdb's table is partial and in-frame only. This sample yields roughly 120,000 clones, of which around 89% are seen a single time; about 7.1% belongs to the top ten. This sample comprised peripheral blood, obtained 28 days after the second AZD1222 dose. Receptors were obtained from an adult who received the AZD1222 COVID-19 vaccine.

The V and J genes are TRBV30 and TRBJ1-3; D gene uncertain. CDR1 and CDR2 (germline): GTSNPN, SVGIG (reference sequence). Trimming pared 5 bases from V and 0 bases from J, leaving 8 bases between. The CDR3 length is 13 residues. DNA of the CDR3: TGTGCCTGGCAGACTGGCTCTGGAAACACCATATATTTT. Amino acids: CAWQTGSGNTIYF.

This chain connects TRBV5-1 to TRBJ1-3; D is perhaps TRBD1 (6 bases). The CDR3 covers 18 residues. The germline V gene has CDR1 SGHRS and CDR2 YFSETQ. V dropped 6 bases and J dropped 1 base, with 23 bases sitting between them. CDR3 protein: CASTSDWMGASSGNTIYF. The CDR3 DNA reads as TGCGCCAGCACCTCGGATTGGATGGGGGCGAGTTCTGGAAACACCATATATTTT.

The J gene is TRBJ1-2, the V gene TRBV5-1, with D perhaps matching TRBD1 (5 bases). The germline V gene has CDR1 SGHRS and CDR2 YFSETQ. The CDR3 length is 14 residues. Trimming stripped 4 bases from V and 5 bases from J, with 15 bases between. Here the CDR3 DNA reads TGCGCCAGCAGCCCGACTGGGGCCCCTTATGGCTACACCTTC. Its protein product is CASSPTGAPYGYTF.

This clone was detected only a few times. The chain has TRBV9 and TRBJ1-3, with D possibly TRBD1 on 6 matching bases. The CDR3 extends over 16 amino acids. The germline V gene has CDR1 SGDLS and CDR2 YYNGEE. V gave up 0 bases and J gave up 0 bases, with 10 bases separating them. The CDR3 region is CASSVAQGLSGNTIYF. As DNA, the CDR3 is TGTGCCAGCAGCGTAGCACAGGGACTCTCTGGAAACACCATATATTTT.

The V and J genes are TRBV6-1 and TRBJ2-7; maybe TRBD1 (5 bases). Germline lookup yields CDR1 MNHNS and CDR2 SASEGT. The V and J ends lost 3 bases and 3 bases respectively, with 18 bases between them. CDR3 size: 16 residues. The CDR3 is CASSDLSRQMYYEQYF. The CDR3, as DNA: TGTGCCAGCAGTGATTTATCTAGACAGATGTACTACGAGCAGTACTTC.

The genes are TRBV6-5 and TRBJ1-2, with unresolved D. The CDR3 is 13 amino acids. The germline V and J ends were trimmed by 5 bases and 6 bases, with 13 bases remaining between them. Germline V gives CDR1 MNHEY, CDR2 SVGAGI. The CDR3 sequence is CASSTGPRDGYTF. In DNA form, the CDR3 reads TGTGCCAGCAGTACCGGGCCAAGAGATGGCTACACCTTC.

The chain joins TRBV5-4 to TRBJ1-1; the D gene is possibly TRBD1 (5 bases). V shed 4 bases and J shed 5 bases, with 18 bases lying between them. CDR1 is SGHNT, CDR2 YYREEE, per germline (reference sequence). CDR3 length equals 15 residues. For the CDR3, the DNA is TGTGCCAGCAGCCCGGCGTGGGGGTTAAAGACTGAAGCTTTCTTT. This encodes CASSPAWGLKTEAFF.

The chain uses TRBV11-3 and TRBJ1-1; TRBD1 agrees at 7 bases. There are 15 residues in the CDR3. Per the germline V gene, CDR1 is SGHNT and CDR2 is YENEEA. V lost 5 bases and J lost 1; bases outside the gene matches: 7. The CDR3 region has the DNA TGTGCCAGCAGCACGGGGGACAGACAGAACACTGAAGCTTTCTTT. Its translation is CASSTGDRQNTEAFF.

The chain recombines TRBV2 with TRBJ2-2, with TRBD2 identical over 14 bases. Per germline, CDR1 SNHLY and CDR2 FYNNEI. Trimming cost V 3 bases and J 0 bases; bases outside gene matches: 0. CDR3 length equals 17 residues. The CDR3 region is CASSEGLAGANTGELFF. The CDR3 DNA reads TGTGCCAGCAGTGAGGGACTAGCGGGGGCGAACACCGGGGAGCTGTTTTTT.

The CDR3 nucleotides are TGCGCCAGCCGAGGGACAGGGAGGTACGAGCAGTACTTC. Translated: CASRGTGRYEQYF. The chain links TRBV5-1 to TRBJ2-7, with 9 bases that match TRBD1. The V segment lost 7 bases and the J segment 4 bases; nucleotides outside the gene matches: 6. In germline, CDR1 is SGHRS, CDR2 YFSETQ. The CDR3 extends over 13 amino acids.

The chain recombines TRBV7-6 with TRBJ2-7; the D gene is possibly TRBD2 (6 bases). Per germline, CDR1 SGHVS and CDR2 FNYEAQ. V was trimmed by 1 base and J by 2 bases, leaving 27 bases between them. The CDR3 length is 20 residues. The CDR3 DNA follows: TGTGCCAGCAGCTTAGTTCCCGGGGGTTCGTGGCTGCCTGAGGCCTACGAGCAGTACTTC. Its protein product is CASSLVPGGSWLPEAYEQYF.

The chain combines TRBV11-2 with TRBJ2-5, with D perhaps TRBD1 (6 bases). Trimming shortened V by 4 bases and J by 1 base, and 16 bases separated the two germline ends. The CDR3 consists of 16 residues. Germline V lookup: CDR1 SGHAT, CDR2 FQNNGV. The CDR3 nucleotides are TGTGCCAGCAGCTCCCTGACAGGAGCCCTCCAAGAGACCCAGTACTTC. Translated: CASSSLTGALQETQYF.

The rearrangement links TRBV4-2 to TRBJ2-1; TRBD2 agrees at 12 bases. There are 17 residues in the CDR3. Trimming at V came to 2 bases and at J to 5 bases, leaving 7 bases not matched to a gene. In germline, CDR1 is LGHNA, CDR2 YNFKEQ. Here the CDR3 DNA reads TGTGCCAGCAGCCAAACTAGCGGGGGGCCCGTCCACAATGAGCAGTTCTTC. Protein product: CASSQTSGGPVHNEQFF.

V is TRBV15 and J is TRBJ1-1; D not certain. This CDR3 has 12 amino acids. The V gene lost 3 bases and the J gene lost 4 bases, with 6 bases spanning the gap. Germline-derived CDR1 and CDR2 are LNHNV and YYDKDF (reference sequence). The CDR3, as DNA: TGTGCCACCAGCAGGCTTACCACTGAAGCTTTCTTT. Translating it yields CATSRLTTEAFF.

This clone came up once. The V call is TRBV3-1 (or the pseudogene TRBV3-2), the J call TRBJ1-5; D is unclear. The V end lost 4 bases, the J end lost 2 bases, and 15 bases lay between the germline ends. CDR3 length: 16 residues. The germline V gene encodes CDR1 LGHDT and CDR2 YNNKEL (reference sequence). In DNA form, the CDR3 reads TGTGCCAGCAGCCTCCACGGCTTAGATGGCAATCAGCCCCAGCATTTT. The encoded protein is CASSLHGLDGNQPQHF.

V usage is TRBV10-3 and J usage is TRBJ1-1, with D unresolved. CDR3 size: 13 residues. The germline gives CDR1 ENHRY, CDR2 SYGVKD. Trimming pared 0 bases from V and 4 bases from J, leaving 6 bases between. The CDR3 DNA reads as TGTGCCATCAGTGAGTCGATGGGCACTGAAGCTTTCTTT. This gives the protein CAISESMGTEAFF.

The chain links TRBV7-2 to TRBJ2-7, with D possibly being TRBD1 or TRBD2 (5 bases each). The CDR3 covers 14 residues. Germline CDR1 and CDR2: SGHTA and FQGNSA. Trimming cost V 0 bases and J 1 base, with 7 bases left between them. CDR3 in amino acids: CASSLAGRSYEQYF. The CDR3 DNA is TGTGCCAGCAGCTTAGCGGGACGGTCCTACGAGCAGTACTTC.

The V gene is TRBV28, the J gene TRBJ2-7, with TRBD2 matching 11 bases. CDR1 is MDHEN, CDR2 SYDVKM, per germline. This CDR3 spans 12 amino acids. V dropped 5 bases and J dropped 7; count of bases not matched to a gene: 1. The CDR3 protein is CASSTSGREQYF. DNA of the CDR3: TGTGCCAGCAGTACTAGCGGGAGAGAGCAGTACTTC.

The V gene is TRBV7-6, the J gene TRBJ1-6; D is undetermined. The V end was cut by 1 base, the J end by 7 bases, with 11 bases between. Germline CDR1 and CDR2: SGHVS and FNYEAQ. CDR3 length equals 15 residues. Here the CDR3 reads CASSLVTTGNSPLHF. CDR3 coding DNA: TGTGCCAGCAGCTTAGTTACCACGGGGAATTCACCCCTCCACTTT.

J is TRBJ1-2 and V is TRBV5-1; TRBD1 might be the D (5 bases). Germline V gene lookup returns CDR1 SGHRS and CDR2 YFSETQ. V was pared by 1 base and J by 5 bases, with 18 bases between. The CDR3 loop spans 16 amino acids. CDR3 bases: TGCGCCAGCAGCTTGAACTCCAATAGACAGAATTATGGCTACACCTTC. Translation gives CASSLNSNRQNYGYTF.

The DNA for the CDR3 is TGTGCCAGCAGCTTGAGGGAGTCAGGAGGCTACACCTTC. This translates into CASSLRESGGYTF. The J gene is TRBJ1-2, the V gene TRBV7-2; D is undetermined. Germline CDR1 SGHTA, CDR2 FQGNSA. Trimming left V 3 bases short and J 8 bases short, with 13 bases between. The length of the CDR3 is 13 residues.

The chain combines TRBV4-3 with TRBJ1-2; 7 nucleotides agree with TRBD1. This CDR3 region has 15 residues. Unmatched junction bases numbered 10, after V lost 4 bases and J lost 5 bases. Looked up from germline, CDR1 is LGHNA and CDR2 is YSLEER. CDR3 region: CASSLGGQGGYGYTF. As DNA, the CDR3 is TGCGCCAGCAGCCTGGGAGGCCAGGGGGGATATGGCTACACCTTC.

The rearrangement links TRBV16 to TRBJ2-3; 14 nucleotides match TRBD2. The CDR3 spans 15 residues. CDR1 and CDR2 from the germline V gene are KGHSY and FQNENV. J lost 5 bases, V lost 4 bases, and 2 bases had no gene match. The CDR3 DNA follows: TGTGCCAGCAGCCTAGGACTAGCGGGAGGAGATACGCAGTATTTT. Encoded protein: CASSLGLAGGDTQYF.

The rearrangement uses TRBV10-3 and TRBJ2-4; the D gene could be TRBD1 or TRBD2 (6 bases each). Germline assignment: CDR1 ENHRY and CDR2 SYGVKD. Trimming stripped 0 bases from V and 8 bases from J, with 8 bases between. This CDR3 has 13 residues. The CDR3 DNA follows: TGTGCCATCAGTGAGTCGGGGGGCTACATTCAGTACTTC. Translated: CAISESGGYIQYF.

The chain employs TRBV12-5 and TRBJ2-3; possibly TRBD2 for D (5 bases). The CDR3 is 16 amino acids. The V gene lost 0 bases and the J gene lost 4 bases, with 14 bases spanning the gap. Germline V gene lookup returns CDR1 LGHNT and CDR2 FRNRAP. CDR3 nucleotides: TGTGCTAGTGGTTTGGTACTCTACGGGATCTCAGATACGCAGTATTTT. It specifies CASGLVLYGISDTQYF.

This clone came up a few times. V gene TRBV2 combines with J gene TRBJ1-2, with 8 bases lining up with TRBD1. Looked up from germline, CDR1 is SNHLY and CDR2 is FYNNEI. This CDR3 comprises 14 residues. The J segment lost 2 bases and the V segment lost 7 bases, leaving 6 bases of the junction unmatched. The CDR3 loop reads CASTRTGRNYGYTF. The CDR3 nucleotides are TGTGCCAGCACCAGGACAGGGCGCAACTATGGCTACACCTTC.

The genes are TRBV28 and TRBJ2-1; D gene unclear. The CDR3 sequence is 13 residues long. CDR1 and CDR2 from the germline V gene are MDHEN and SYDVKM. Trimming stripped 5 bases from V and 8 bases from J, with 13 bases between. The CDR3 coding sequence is TGTGCCAGCAGTACGGGTCCAGACGATGAGCAGTTCTTC. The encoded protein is CASSTGPDDEQFF.

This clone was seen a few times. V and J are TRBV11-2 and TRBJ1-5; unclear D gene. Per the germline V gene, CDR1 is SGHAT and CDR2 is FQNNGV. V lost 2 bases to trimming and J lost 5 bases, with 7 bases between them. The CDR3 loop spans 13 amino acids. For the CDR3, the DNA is TGTGCCAGCAGCTTATCCGGGGATCAGCCCCAGCATTTT. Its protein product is CASSLSGDQPQHF. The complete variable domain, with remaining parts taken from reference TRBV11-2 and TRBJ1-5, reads EAGVAQSPRYKIIEKRQSVAFWCNPISGHATLYWYQQILGQGPKLLIQFQNNGVVDDSQLPKDRFSAERLKGVDSTLKIQPAKLEDSAVYLCASSLSGDQPQHFGDGTRLSIL.

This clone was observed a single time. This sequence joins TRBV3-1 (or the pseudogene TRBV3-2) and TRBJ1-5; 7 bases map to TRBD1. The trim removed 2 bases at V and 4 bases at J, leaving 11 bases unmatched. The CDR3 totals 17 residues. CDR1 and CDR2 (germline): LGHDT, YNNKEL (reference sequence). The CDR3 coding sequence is TGTGCCAGCAGCCAATACACCGGGACAGAAAAGAATCAGCCCCAGCATTTT. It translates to CASSQYTGTEKNQPQHF.

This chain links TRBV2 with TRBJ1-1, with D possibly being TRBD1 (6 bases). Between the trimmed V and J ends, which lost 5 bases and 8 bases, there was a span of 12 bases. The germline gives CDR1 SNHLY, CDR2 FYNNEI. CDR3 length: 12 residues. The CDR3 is CASSYRVYEAFF. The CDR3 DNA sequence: TGTGCCAGCAGTTACAGGGTATACGAAGCTTTCTTT.

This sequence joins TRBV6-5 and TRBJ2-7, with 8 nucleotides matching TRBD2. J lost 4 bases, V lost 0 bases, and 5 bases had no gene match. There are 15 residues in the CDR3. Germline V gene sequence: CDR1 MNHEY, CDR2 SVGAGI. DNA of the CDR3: TGTGCCAGCAGTTACTCAGCGGGGGTGTCATACGAGCAGTACTTC. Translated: CASSYSAGVSYEQYF.

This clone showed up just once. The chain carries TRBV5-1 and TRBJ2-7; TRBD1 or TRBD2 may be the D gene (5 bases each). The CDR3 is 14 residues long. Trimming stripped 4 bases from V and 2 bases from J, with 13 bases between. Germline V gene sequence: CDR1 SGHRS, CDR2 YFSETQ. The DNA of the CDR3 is TGCGCCAGCAGCCTGACTGGGGGAACCTACGAGCAGTACTTC. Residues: CASSLTGGTYEQYF.